The sequence of this T cell receptor beta chain was determined in a study of shared clonotypes between healthy human individuals (dated by TCRdb to 2019 to 2021). Context from the whole study: Two women and a few men aged 18 to 49 years were included in the cohort. For each donor, three plates each were used for CD4 naive and CD4 memory, two plates were used for CD8 naive, and one plate was used for CD8 memory. The study deeply sequenced blood TCR repertoires of about five healthy adults to estimate repertoire size and the extent of clonotype sharing between individuals. To increase sequencing depth and limit assay-specific biases, TCR repertoire library preparation and sequencing were carried out by different laboratories using diverse techniques. Between about 0.85 and 10 billion PBMCs per donor were obtained by leukapheresis.

The paper's findings and limits, for the study overall: Naive subsets generally had larger estimated clonotype richness than memory subsets. Because the study included only a small number of donors, the genetic and exposure-history diversity represented was limited. Higher generation probabilities were observed for clonotypes shared by all four sorted-subset donors than for non-shared clonotypes. Sampling was restricted to blood, and TCR repertoires in tissues likely differ from the TCR repertoires found in blood. Across a handful of donors, approximately 4.9% of naive CD4, around 3.3% of naive CD8, about 2.3% of memory CD4, and under 0.45% of memory CD8 clonotypes were shared. Pairwise subsampling led to the expectation that sequencing depth would affect the degree of clonotype sharing among donors. Even with the large sequencing depth, rarefaction of the sorted-subset datasets indicated that sequencing was incomplete.

Healthy HIV-negative adults with no recently reported acute infections or vaccinations were included as donors. Every donor was a Caucasian adult residing in Nashville, Tennessee, USA. CD4+ T cells were enriched by magnetic negative selection; naive cells were then positively selected on CD45RA, and the negative fraction formed the memory subset. After blood collection by leukapheresis, PBMCs were isolated using Ficoll-Histopaque density gradient centrifugation and then cryopreserved in the vapor phase of liquid nitrogen. Analytical flow cytometry was used to check the purity and quantity of every magnetically sorted T cell population. Genomic DNA was isolated from each sorted fraction and quantified by UV absorbance on a Nanodrop 2000c. TCR CDR3 regions were amplified from genomic DNA by multiplex PCR using the deep immunoSEQ assay. Extracted genomic DNA from each cell subset was distributed evenly across all wells of several immunoSEQ 96-well plates, and each plate was treated as a replicate. For sorted subsets, about 200 ng genomic DNA, equal to 30,000 to 35,000 T cell genomes, was loaded into each replicate PCR. Purified libraries were quantified with a Qubit 3.0 fluorometer, sized on a Bioanalyzer 2100, and re-quantified with the KAPA Library Quantification kit. Each immunoSEQ 96-well plate was sequenced on its own single-read 150-cycle Illumina NextSeq 550 flow cell. The paper's processing steps were these. Because the immunoSEQ output held only junctional sequences and lacked quality scores, the filtering could not match the filtering applied to full-length reads. To assign V/J genes and CDR3, sequences were annotated using PyIR, a Python wrapper for IgBLAST v1.9, with IMGT germline references. Reads were filtered out if the reads had weak V/J assignments (E-value above 1e-6), no CDR3, stop codons, out-of-frame junctions, or ambiguous translated residues. V3J clonotypes were defined as sequences sharing the same inferred V gene, J gene, and CDR3 amino acid sequence. The percentage overlap between two repertoires was calculated by dividing the number of shared unique clonotypes by the size of the smaller repertoire. RTK rarefaction, the Chao1 estimator, and Recon v2.1 estimates of unobserved clonotypes were used to assess repertoire richness. Generation probabilities for all TCRbeta clonotypes obtained by the gDNA method from four donors were computed using OLGA. TCRdb mirrors the immuneACCESS table, restricted to in-frame sequences. Some clones are absent from its copies; in checked studies, under half trace to an unresolved V gene, and the reason for the others is unknown. That table supplies the V and J calls and clone size; D and trimming were determined from the DNA. The sample includes fewer than 2.5 million clones, with over 85% observed a single time. Of the sample, 0.36% is held by the ten largest clones.

Of note for this clone: No antigen is known for it. Base qualities are not recorded, but no much larger clone differs from it by a single base.

This TCR derives from a man between 18 and 29 years old in good health. Some clones in this sample may be carry-over from other donors' samples. The sample was naive CD4+ T cells from PBMCs. Reading the label with the study, this specimen's cell subset or site is: CD45RA+ positively selected.

The DNA sequence is given as TGCAGCGTTCTTACAGGCTTGACAGGGGGCGAGCAGTACTTC. Translated, it gives CSVLTGLTGGEQYF. Recombination linked TRBV29-1 to TRBJ2-7, with 9 bases matching TRBD1. The CDR3, cysteine through phenylalanine, is 14 amino acids long. The kept DNA is CDR3 alone, 42 bases in frame from the first base. According to the germline V gene, CDR1 reads SQVTM and CDR2 reads ANQGSEA. Trimming accounts for 5 bases at V and 6 bases at J, while the number of junction bases matched to no gene is 11.